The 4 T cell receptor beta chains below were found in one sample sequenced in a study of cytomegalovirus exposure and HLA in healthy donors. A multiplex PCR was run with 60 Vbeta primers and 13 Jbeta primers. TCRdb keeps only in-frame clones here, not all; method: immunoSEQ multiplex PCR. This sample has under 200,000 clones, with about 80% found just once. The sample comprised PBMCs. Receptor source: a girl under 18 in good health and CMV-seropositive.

The CDR3 DNA reads as TGCGCCAGCAGCCGCGACAGGAACTATGGCTACACCTTC. Protein product: CASSRDRNYGYTF. This chain connects TRBV4-1 to TRBJ1-2; TRBD1 might be the D (6 bases). Germline V gene lookup returns CDR1 MGHRA and CDR2 YSYEKL. The CDR3 is 13 residues long. Trimming pared 4 bases from V and 2 bases from J, leaving 8 bases between.

In DNA, the CDR3 is TGCGCCAGCAGCGCGGGACTCAACACAGATACGCAGTATTTT. As protein: CASSAGLNTDTQYF. The gene calls are TRBV5-1 and TRBJ2-3; weak D call: TRBD2 (6 bases). The germline V gene has CDR1 SGHRS and CDR2 YFSETQ. This CDR3 region has 14 residues. The V end was cut by 4 bases, the J end by 2 bases, with 11 bases between.

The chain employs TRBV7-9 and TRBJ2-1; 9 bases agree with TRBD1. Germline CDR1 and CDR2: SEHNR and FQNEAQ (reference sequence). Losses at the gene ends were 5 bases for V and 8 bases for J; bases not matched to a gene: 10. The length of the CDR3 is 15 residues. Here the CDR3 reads CASSPRTGEVYEQFF. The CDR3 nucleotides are TGTGCCAGCAGCCCGAGGACAGGGGAAGTCTATGAGCAGTTCTTC.

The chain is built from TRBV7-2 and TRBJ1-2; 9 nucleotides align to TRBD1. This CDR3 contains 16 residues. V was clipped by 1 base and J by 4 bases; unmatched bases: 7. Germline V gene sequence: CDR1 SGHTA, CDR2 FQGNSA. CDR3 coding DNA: TGTGCCAGCAGCTTAGTCCACGGACAGGGGACCTATGGCTACACCTTC. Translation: CASSLVHGQGTYGYTF.